Each of the 30 T cell receptor beta chains below was sequenced from the same sample in a study of spatial heterogeneity in lung cancer. The time point here: sample taken at primary tumor resection. TCRdb itself ran the 5' RACE reads through MiXCR, one entry per CDR3 protein. The data hold some 3,000 distinct CDR3 sequences, with approximately 9.3% observed a single time. Sequences were derived from normal lung tissue next to the tumor, sampled at surgery. These receptors all stem from a female donor with early-stage non-small cell lung cancer.

By sample fraction, this clonotype is medium-sized (0.01 to 0.1%). This chain connects TRBV7-2 to TRBJ1-5; 7 bases line up with TRBD1. Unmatched junction bases numbered 4, after V lost 5 bases and J lost 3 bases. CDR1 is SGHTA, CDR2 FQGNSA, per germline. CDR3 length: 14 amino acids. The CDR3 sequence: CASSQGTDNQPQHF. Written as DNA, the CDR3 is TGTGCCAGCAGCCAGGGGACAGACAATCAGCCCCAGCATTTT.

The V call is TRBV7-3, the J call TRBJ2-3, with D unresolved. The V and J ends lost 5 bases and 7 bases respectively, with 13 bases between them. Germline V CDR1 and CDR2: SGHTA, FQGTGA. The CDR3 sequence is 13 residues long. The CDR3 nucleotides read TGTGCCAGCAGCCACCCCGGAGACTATACGCAGTATTTT. Amino acid sequence: CASSHPGDYTQYF.

This clonotype appeared a few times. The chain carries TRBV6-2 or TRBV6-3 and TRBJ2-5; D unresolved. Germline loops: CDR1 MNHEY, CDR2 SVGEGT. V shed 2 bases and J shed 5 bases, with 6 bases lying between them. The CDR3 loop spans 12 amino acids. The CDR3 is CASSYVGETQYF. The CDR3 region has the DNA TGTGCCAGCAGTTACGTGGGGGAGACCCAGTACTTC.

By share, this clonotype ranks as medium-sized. This chain uses TRBV11-1 with TRBJ2-5; possible D gene TRBD1, 5 bases. The CDR3 covers 13 residues. Trimming left V 3 bases short and J 3 bases short, with 8 bases between. The germline V gene has CDR1 SGHAT and CDR2 FQDESV (reference sequence). CDR3 sequence reads: CASSFRQKETQYF. The CDR3 DNA sequence: TGTGCCAGCAGCTTCAGACAGAAAGAGACCCAGTACTTC.

Sample share makes this clonotype medium-sized. This sequence joins TRBV18 and TRBJ2-2; 9 nucleotides line up with TRBD1. J gave up 2 bases and V 4 bases, and 5 bases lay outside the gene matches. This CDR3 comprises 16 residues. The germline V gene has CDR1 KGHSH and CDR2 LQKENI. This CDR3 is CASSQPGQGNTGELFF. The CDR3 DNA follows: TGTGCCAGCTCACAACCGGGACAGGGAAACACCGGGGAGCTGTTTTTT.

This clonotype is labeled as medium-sized. This chain links TRBV28 with TRBJ2-3; unclear D gene. The CDR3 loop spans 11 amino acids. With 7 bases removed from V and 3 bases from J, the gap between germline ends came to 5 bases. Per germline, CDR1 MDHEN and CDR2 SYDVKM. As DNA, the CDR3 is TGTGCCAGCACAACTACAGATACGCAGTATTTT. Translation: CASTTTDTQYF.

Sample share makes this clonotype medium-sized. This rearrangement joins TRBV12-3 or TRBV12-4 to TRBJ1-1; D gene unclear. The CDR3 contains 14 residues. V was trimmed by 5 bases and J by 1 base, leaving 11 bases between them. The CDR3 is CASSPFGGNTEAFF. The CDR3, as DNA: TGTGCCAGCAGTCCCTTCGGAGGGAACACTGAAGCTTTCTTT.

This clonotype was found many times. The chain is built from TRBV2 and TRBJ2-5, with TRBD2 matching over 7 bases. The CDR3 extends over 13 amino acids. The junction had 9 bases not matched to a gene; V was cut back by 7 bases and J by 7 bases. Germline CDR1 is SNHLY and CDR2 is FYNNEI. This chain's CDR3 is CASTGLGEGTQYF. CDR3 sequence (DNA): TGTGCCAGCACCGGACTAGGAGAAGGGACCCAGTACTTC.

This clonotype has at least ten counts. Because the CDR3 is missing its conserved closing phenylalanine or tryptophan, this is likely a read error. Because the CDR3's place on the DNA is in doubt, the DNA is left out and the CDR3 is given as listed by TCRdb. The chain links TRBV4-2 to TRBJ2-7; TRBD2 is the table's D call, not checked against the DNA. Germline V CDR1 and CDR2: LGHNA, YNFKEQ. The CDR3 contains 14 residues when both ends are counted. CDR3 region: CASSQGPSGGPFLI.

This clonotype is categorized as medium-sized. CDR3 sequence (DNA): TGCGCCAGCAGCTTGGATGGCAGGGGACAAGAGACCCAGTACTTC. Its translation is CASSLDGRGQETQYF. This sequence joins TRBV5-1 and TRBJ2-5, with D possibly TRBD1 on 6 matching bases. V was pared by 0 bases and J by 2 bases, with 11 bases between. The CDR3 has 15 residues. CDR1 SGHRS and CDR2 YFSETQ come from the germline V gene.

This clonotype is termed large (0.1 to 1%). This chain joins TRBV19 and TRBJ2-5; no firm D call. Trimming removed 6 bases from V and 2 bases from J, with 10 bases in between. CDR3 length equals 13 residues. Looked up from germline, CDR1 is LNHDA and CDR2 is SQIVND (reference sequence). The CDR3 reads CASSYTTQETQYF. The CDR3 DNA is TGTGCCAGTAGCTACACCACGCAAGAGACCCAGTACTTC. Drawing the rest from reference TRBV19 and TRBJ2-5, the complete variable domain is DGGITQSPKYLFRKEGQNVTLSCEQNLNHDAMYWYRQDPGQGLRLIYYSQIVNDFQKGDIAEGYSVSREKKESFPLTVTSAQKNPTAFYLCASSYTTQETQYFGPGTRLLVL.

This clonotype is medium-sized in the sample. The V gene is TRBV20-1, the J gene TRBJ1-2; D gene uncertain. Looked up from germline, CDR1 is DFQATT and CDR2 is SNEGSKA (reference sequence). The CDR3 is made up of 13 amino acids. Trimming left V 6 bases short and J 5 bases short, with 16 bases between. The CDR3 bases are TGCAGTGCCCCGGGGTTGTCGGAATATGGCTACACCTTC. The encoded protein is CSAPGLSEYGYTF.

By sample share, this clonotype is medium-sized (0.01 to 0.1%). CDR3 loop: CSARARLAFNEQFF. Written as DNA, the CDR3 is TGCAGTGCTAGAGCTCGACTAGCGTTCAATGAGCAGTTCTTC. The chain couples TRBV20-1 to TRBJ2-1, with 8 nucleotides matching TRBD2. Trimming cost V 1 base and J 6 bases; bases outside gene matches: 5. The CDR3 spans 14 residues. The germline CDR1 and CDR2 sequences are DFQATT and SNEGSKA (reference sequence).

By sample share, this clonotype is medium-sized. V usage is TRBV6-2 or TRBV6-3 and J usage is TRBJ1-6; D gene unclear. The germline V gene encodes CDR1 MNHEY and CDR2 SVGEGT. The CDR3 length is 11 residues. Between the trimmed V and J ends, which lost 0 bases and 16 bases, there was a span of 7 bases. This chain's CDR3 is CASSYSGGLHF. CDR3 DNA sequence: TGTGCCAGCAGTTACTCAGGAGGACTCCACTTT.

This clonotype was seen a handful of times. V is TRBV5-1 and J is TRBJ1-3, with unresolved D. The CDR3 has 15 amino acids. Trimming took off 2 bases at V and 0 bases at J, with 9 bases between the two ends. The germline gives CDR1 SGHRS, CDR2 YFSETQ. The CDR3 is CASSLTTDSGNTIYF. In DNA, the CDR3 is TGCGCCAGCAGCTTAACGACGGACTCTGGAAACACCATATATTTT.

This clonotype was found many times. CDR3 DNA: TGTGCCAGCAGTTTATCGATCGGGACTAGTCTATATGAGCAGTTCTTC. As protein: CASSLSIGTSLYEQFF. This chain joins TRBV27 and TRBJ2-1; 8 positions agree with TRBD2. CDR1 and CDR2 from the germline V gene are MNHEY and SMNVEV (reference sequence). The CDR3 is made up of 16 amino acids. The J segment lost 8 bases and the V segment lost 0 bases, leaving 9 bases of the junction unmatched.

By share, this clonotype counts as medium-sized (0.01 to 0.1%). The chain is built from TRBV2 and TRBJ1-4; no firm D call. Trimming cost V 5 bases and J 8 bases, with 15 bases left between them. Germline-derived CDR1 and CDR2 are SNHLY and FYNNEI. The CDR3 length is 14 residues. CDR3 protein: CASSTDGLGEKLFF. The CDR3 bases are TGTGCCAGCAGTACTGACGGCCTGGGAGAAAAACTGTTTTTT.

This clonotype is medium-sized. The rearrangement uses TRBV9 and TRBJ2-2; the match to TRBD2 covers 8 bases. V shed 0 bases, J shed 5 bases, and the junction held 12 bases outside the gene matches. This CDR3 is built from 18 residues. The germline gives CDR1 SGDLS, CDR2 YYNGEE. The CDR3 nucleotides read TGTGCCAGCAGCGTAGACCCAGCGGGGGACCTGAGAACCGGGGAGCTGTTTTTT. Translation gives CASSVDPAGDLRTGELFF.

This clonotype rates as medium-sized (0.01 to 0.1%). The rearrangement uses TRBV20-1 and TRBJ2-1; D assignment may be TRBD1 or TRBD2 (6 bases each). Germline V gene data show CDR1 as DFQATT and CDR2 as SNEGSKA (reference sequence). The CDR3 length is 16 residues. The V end was cut by 2 bases, the J end by 0 bases, with 14 bases between. DNA of the CDR3: TGCAGTGCTAGAAGGGGGGCTGGGAGCTCCTACAATGAGCAGTTCTTC. The encoded protein is CSARRGAGSSYNEQFF.

Relative to its sample, this clonotype is medium-sized. The genes are TRBV29-1 and TRBJ2-7, with 8 bases aligning to TRBD1. V lost 7 bases to trimming and J lost 6 bases; unmatched junction nucleotides: 5. The CDR3 length is 11 residues. CDR1 and CDR2 (germline): SQVTM, ANQGSEA. CDR3 in DNA: TGCAGCGCTATGACAGGGGCCGAGCAGTACTTC. This codes for CSAMTGAEQYF.

This clonotype was counted at least ten times. The chain employs TRBV5-1 and TRBJ2-3; TRBD2 aligns across 8 bases. V shed 6 bases and J 6 bases; nucleotides not matched to a gene: 12. Germline values: CDR1 SGHRS, CDR2 YFSETQ. CDR3 length equals 15 residues. The CDR3: CASKVQRGPGDTQYF. CDR3 DNA sequence: TGCGCCAGCAAGGTCCAGCGGGGGCCTGGGGATACGCAGTATTTT.

The chain recombines TRBV13 with TRBJ1-1; 9 bases map to TRBD1. This CDR3 contains 17 residues. Germline CDR1 reads PRHDT; CDR2 reads FYEKMQ (reference sequence). Trimming at V came to 5 bases and at J to 5 bases, leaving 15 bases not matched to a gene. The CDR3 nucleotides are TGTGCCAGCAGCGGGGAAGGCGGGACAGGGTCGGGAACTGAAGCTTTCTTT. Translating it yields CASSGEGGTGSGTEAFF.

Relative to its sample, this clonotype is medium-sized. This chain connects TRBV7-8 to TRBJ2-2; no clear D gene. The germline CDR1 and CDR2 sequences are SGHVS and FQNEAQ. Trimming took off 5 bases at V and 2 bases at J, with 9 bases between the two ends. This CDR3 has 14 amino acids. The CDR3 bases are TGTGCCAGCAGCAGACAAACAAACACCGGGGAGCTGTTTTTT. It yields the protein CASSRQTNTGELFF.

Judged by abundance, this clonotype is medium-sized. V is TRBV30 and J is TRBJ2-2, with TRBD2 identical over 7 bases. J gave up 6 bases and V 4 bases, and 5 bases lay outside the gene matches. The CDR3 totals 13 residues. Germline CDR1 and CDR2: GTSNPN and SVGIG (reference sequence). CDR3 protein: CAWKRGRAGELFF. CDR3 sequence (DNA): TGTGCCTGGAAGCGGGGTCGAGCCGGGGAGCTGTTTTTT.

The CDR3 is CASSPGMGYSGANVLTF. The CDR3 coding sequence is TGTGCCAGCAGCCCGGGGATGGGGTACTCTGGGGCCAACGTCCTGACTTTC. The V and J genes are TRBV11-2 and TRBJ2-6; perhaps TRBD2 as D (5 bases). V gave up 5 bases and J gave up 0 bases, with 14 bases separating them. Germline V gene sequence: CDR1 SGHAT, CDR2 FQNNGV. The CDR3 contains 17 residues.

This clonotype was observed a handful of times. This chain connects TRBV19 to TRBJ1-6; perhaps TRBD1 as D (5 bases). The length of the CDR3 is 15 residues. Germline CDR1 reads LNHDA; CDR2 reads SQIVND (reference sequence). V was clipped by 4 bases and J by 4 bases, with 11 bases between them. This chain's CDR3 is CASSTTAIYNSPLHF. The CDR3 nucleotides read TGTGCCAGTAGTACGACAGCAATTTATAATTCACCCCTCCACTTT.

The rearrangement uses TRBV5-1 and TRBJ1-1, with 7 bases aligning to TRBD1. The germline V gene encodes CDR1 SGHRS and CDR2 YFSETQ. With V trimmed by 2 bases and J by 4 bases, 5 bases remained unmatched. The CDR3 totals 14 residues. In DNA, the CDR3 is TGCGCCAGCAGCTTTGAGACAGGGAGCACTGAAGCTTTCTTT. Protein sequence: CASSFETGSTEAFF.

This clonotype counts as medium-sized (0.01 to 0.1%). The chain combines TRBV7-9 with TRBJ2-7, with 7 bases that match TRBD1. The CDR3 loop spans 15 amino acids. Germline V gives CDR1 SEHNR, CDR2 FQNEAQ (reference sequence). The ends lost 1 base at V and 5 bases at J; junction bases unmatched: 8. CDR3 DNA: TGTGCCAGCAGCTTAGGCAGGGGGAAAGAGGACGAGCAGTACTTC. It is translated as CASSLGRGKEDEQYF.

This clonotype is deemed medium-sized. The chain couples TRBV4-3 to TRBJ2-7; 11 bases match TRBD2. This CDR3 has 15 amino acids. Unmatched junction bases numbered 5, after V lost 1 base and J lost 6 bases. Germline loops: CDR1 LGHNA, CDR2 YSLEER. The CDR3 bases are TGCGCCAGCAGCCAAGTAGCGGGAGGGGGTACCGAGCAGTACTTC. Translation: CASSQVAGGGTEQYF.

This clonotype was counted at least ten times. CDR3 protein: CSVVGTGGYWYGYTF. The CDR3 region has the DNA TGCAGCGTTGTGGGGACAGGGGGCTACTGGTATGGCTACACCTTC. The chain has TRBV29-1 and TRBJ1-2; 12 bases match TRBD1. This CDR3 comprises 15 residues. The V gene's germline CDR1 is SQVTM and CDR2 ANQGSEA. V lost 4 bases to trimming and J lost 5 bases; unmatched junction nucleotides: 8.